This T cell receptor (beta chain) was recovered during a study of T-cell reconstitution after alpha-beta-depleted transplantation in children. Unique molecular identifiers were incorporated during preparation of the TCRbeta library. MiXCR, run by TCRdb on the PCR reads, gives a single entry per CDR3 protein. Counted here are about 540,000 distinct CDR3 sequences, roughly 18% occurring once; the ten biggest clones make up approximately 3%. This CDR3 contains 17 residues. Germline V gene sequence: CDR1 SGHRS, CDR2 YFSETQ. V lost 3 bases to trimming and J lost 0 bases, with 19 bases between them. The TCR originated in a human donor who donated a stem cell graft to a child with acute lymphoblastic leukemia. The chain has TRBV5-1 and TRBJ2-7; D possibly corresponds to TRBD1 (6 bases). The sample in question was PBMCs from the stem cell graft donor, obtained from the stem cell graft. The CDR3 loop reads CASSSGPGTLNSYEQYF. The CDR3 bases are TGCGCCAGCAGCTCAGGACCCGGGACACTGAACTCCTACGAGCAGTACTTC. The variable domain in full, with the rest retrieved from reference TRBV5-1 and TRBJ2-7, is KAGVTQTPRYLIKTRGQQVTLSCSPISGHRSVSWYQQTPGQGLQFLFEYFSETQRNKGNFPGRFSGRQFSNSRSEMNVSTLELGDSALYLCASSSGPGTLNSYEQYFGPGTRLTVT.